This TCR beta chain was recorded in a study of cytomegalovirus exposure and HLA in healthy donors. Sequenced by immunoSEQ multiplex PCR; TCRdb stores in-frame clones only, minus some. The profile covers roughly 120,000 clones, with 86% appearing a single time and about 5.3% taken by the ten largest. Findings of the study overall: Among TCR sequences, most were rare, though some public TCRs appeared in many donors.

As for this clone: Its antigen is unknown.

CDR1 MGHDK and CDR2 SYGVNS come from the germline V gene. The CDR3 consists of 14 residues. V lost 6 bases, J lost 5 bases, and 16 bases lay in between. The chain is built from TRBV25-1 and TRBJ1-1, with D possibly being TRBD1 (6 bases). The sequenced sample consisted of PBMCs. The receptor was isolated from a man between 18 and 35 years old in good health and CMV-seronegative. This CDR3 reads CASRETGWRTEAFF. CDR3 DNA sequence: TGTGCCAGCAGGGAAACAGGGTGGCGAACTGAAGCTTTCTTT.